This passage covers 32 T cell receptor beta chains from one sample sequenced in a study of blood T cells in healthy people across ages. Then a second PCR, running about 7 to 11 cycles, was carried out with a sample-barcoded 5' primer and a J-beta primer mix. TCRdb called the 5' RACE reads again in MiXCR, with one record for every CDR3 protein. Altogether 750,000 to 850,000 distinct CDR3 sequences are present, 20% to 25% being singletons, with the ten largest covering 3% to 4.5%. In addition, the sample was reused for a study of T cells of mothers and their children.

The sequenced material came from blood. The receptors were gathered from a boy aged 5-17 years in good health.

This clonotype was picked up a small number of times. This chain links TRBV6-1 with TRBJ1-1; D remains unclear. V was trimmed by 0 bases and J by 7 bases, leaving 12 bases between them. Germline CDR1 is MNHNS and CDR2 is SASEGT. The CDR3 spans 14 residues. In nucleotides, the CDR3 is TGTGCCAGCAGTGAAGCGCTTCGGGCGAATGAAGCTTTCTTT. Translation: CASSEALRANEAFF.

The chain combines TRBV18 with TRBJ2-5; maybe TRBD2 (5 bases). The end of the DNA is better explained by TRBJ2-7, so the J call may be wrong. CDR3 length equals 13 residues. Per germline, CDR1 KGHSH and CDR2 LQKENI. The CDR3 sequence is CASAMRASDEQYF. CDR3 bases: TGTGCCAGCGCAATGAGGGCTTCCGACGAGCAGTACTTC.

V usage is TRBV9 and J usage is TRBJ1-3; no clear D gene. Germline V lookup: CDR1 SGDLS, CDR2 YYNGEE. V was cut by 3 bases and J by 2 bases, with 12 bases left in between. The CDR3 loop spans 15 amino acids. In DNA form, the CDR3 reads TGTGCCAGCAGCGCCAGCGGAGGGACTGGAAACACCATATATTTT. Translating it yields CASSASGGTGNTIYF.

This clonotype has just a few counts. The rearrangement uses TRBV20-1 and TRBJ2-3; possibly TRBD2 for D (6 bases). The CDR3 covers 14 residues. Germline values: CDR1 DFQATT, CDR2 SNEGSKA (reference sequence). Trimming removed 6 bases from V and 4 bases from J, with 17 bases in between. CDR3 nucleotide sequence: TGCAGTGCGAAGCGACTCCCGGGGGCAGATACGCAGTATTTT. It translates to CSAKRLPGADTQYF.

The chain is built from TRBV27 and TRBJ1-2, with D unclear. This CDR3 has 14 amino acids. In germline, CDR1 is MNHEY, CDR2 SMNVEV (reference sequence). Trimming removed 2 bases at V and 0 bases at J, with 7 bases between. The CDR3 region has the DNA TGTGCCAGCAGTTTAAGTGGGGCTAACTATGGCTACACCTTC. Residues: CASSLSGANYGYTF.

V usage is TRBV28 and J usage is TRBJ2-1, with TRBD2 matching over 7 bases. Germline V gene data show CDR1 as MDHEN and CDR2 as SYDVKM. CDR3 size: 15 residues. With 7 bases clipped from V and 4 bases from J, the junction kept 10 bases outside the gene matches. CDR3 nucleotide sequence: TGTGCCAGCATGGGGAGGGCGGTCACATACAATGAGCAGTTCTTC. This gives the protein CASMGRAVTYNEQFF.

This clonotype was seen a handful of times. The gene calls are TRBV29-1 and TRBJ1-3; a possible D gene is TRBD1 (5 bases). The CDR3 has 13 residues. Germline CDR1 and CDR2: SQVTM and ANQGSEA. V lost 7 bases and J lost 0, with 10 bases in between. CDR3 bases: TGCAGCGCCAGGGATTACTCTGGAAACACCATATATTTT. This encodes CSARDYSGNTIYF.

The chain links TRBV20-1 to TRBJ2-6; D call uncertain. CDR1 is DFQATT and CDR2 is SNEGSKA in the germline V gene (reference sequence). V gave up 0 bases and J gave up 1 base, with 7 bases separating them. The CDR3 contains 15 residues. The CDR3: CSARDSRSGANVLTF. The CDR3 bases are TGCAGTGCTAGAGACAGCCGGTCTGGGGCCAACGTCCTGACTTTC.

This clonotype came up a few times. The rearrangement links TRBV6-5 to TRBJ2-7, with D tentatively TRBD2 (6 bases). The CDR3 length is 13 residues. Per germline, CDR1 MNHEY and CDR2 SVGAGI. Trimming stripped 6 bases from V and 2 bases from J, with 11 bases between. The CDR3 here is CASRPRGTYEQYF. The CDR3 DNA reads TGTGCCAGCAGGCCCCGGGGGACCTACGAGCAGTACTTC.

This clonotype was seen only a few times. With a much larger clone just one base away, this may be a read error. This sequence joins TRBV10-3 and TRBJ1-3; maybe TRBD1 (5 bases). The germline gives CDR1 ENHRY, CDR2 SYGVKD. This CDR3 region has 17 residues. CDR3 in DNA: TGTGTCATCAGTGAGTCGATAGGGACGAGCTCTGGAAACACCATATATTTT. Protein product: CVISESIGTSSGNTIYF.

This clonotype was counted ten times or more. V and J are TRBV9 and TRBJ1-6, with 9 positions matching TRBD1. Germline trimming cut 4 bases from V and 0 bases from J; bases unmatched to any gene: 14. Germline V CDR1 and CDR2: SGDLS, YYNGEE. The CDR3 contains 20 residues. CDR3 DNA sequence: TGTGCCAGCAGCTCACCGGGACAGGGTGTTACCGGCTCCTATAATTCACCCCTCCACTTT. Residues: CASSSPGQGVTGSYNSPLHF.

This clonotype has just a few counts. The V gene is TRBV20-1, the J gene TRBJ2-3; 13 nucleotides match TRBD2. CDR3 length: 17 residues. Germline loops: CDR1 DFQATT, CDR2 SNEGSKA (reference sequence). Trimming took 3 bases from V and 3 from J; bases not matched to a gene: 9. The DNA of the CDR3 is TGCAGTGCTAGTAGGGTGGGACTAGCGGGGCAAACAGATACGCAGTATTTT. Translation gives CSASRVGLAGQTDTQYF.

The V call is TRBV6-2 or TRBV6-3, the J call TRBJ2-1; no reliable D call. Germline assignment: CDR1 MNHEY and CDR2 SVGEGT. Trimming took off 0 bases at V and 1 base at J, with 10 bases between the two ends. The CDR3 sequence is 16 residues long. CDR3 nucleotide sequence: TGTGCCAGCAGTTACTCGATTCAGCGTTCCTACAATGAGCAGTTCTTC. Its translation: CASSYSIQRSYNEQFF.

The chain uses TRBV28 and TRBJ2-1; 9 bases fit TRBD2. V lost 10 bases and J lost 3; bases outside the gene matches: 10. CDR3 length: 15 amino acids. CDR1 MDHEN and CDR2 SYDVKM come from the germline V gene. The CDR3 DNA sequence: TGTGCCACCTCTTATCTAGCGGGGAACTACAATGAGCAGTTCTTC. Translated, it gives CATSYLAGNYNEQFF.

This chain connects TRBV28 to TRBJ2-5, with a tentative D call TRBD2 (7 bases). The assigned J gene may be wrong: the sequence end matches TRBJ2-1 better. CDR1 and CDR2 (germline): MDHEN, SYDVKM. The CDR3 is made up of 15 amino acids. CDR3 coding DNA: TGTGCCAGCAGAACAAGGGGGGGGGGTAACAATGAGCAGTTCTTC. Translating it yields CASRTRGGGNNEQFF.

This clonotype was observed many times. The V and J genes are TRBV4-3 and TRBJ2-1, with TRBD2 identical over 9 bases. V shed 0 bases, J shed 3 bases, and the junction held 12 bases outside the gene matches. Germline lookup yields CDR1 LGHNA and CDR2 YSLEER. The CDR3 extends over 19 amino acids. CDR3 DNA sequence: TGCGCCAGCAGCCAAGATCCTAGCGGGATGATTGGAAGCTACAATGAGCAGTTCTTC. This translates into CASSQDPSGMIGSYNEQFF.

The V and J genes are TRBV9 and TRBJ2-3; D gene ambiguous. This CDR3 comprises 17 residues. Germline V gene data show CDR1 as SGDLS and CDR2 as YYNGEE. V lost 3 bases and J 3 bases, leaving 20 bases between the germline ends. The CDR3 reads CASSGVLAAPGTDTQYF. CDR3 DNA: TGTGCCAGCAGCGGGGTCCTGGCCGCCCCAGGAACAGATACGCAGTATTTT.

This clonotype appeared a few times. This rearrangement joins TRBV20-1 to TRBJ2-3; 7 bases match TRBD2. The CDR3 covers 15 residues. The germline V gene encodes CDR1 DFQATT and CDR2 SNEGSKA (reference sequence). V lost 1 base, J lost 0 bases, and 4 bases stayed unmatched. CDR3 sequence: CSARVLSGSTDTQYF. The CDR3 DNA reads as TGCAGTGCTAGAGTCCTTAGCGGGAGCACAGATACGCAGTATTTT.

This clonotype turned up a few times. The chain combines TRBV4-3 with TRBJ1-2; a weak D match, TRBD1 (6 bases). With 3 bases removed from V and 1 base from J, the gap between germline ends came to 9 bases. CDR3 length: 14 residues. Germline V gene lookup returns CDR1 LGHNA and CDR2 YSLEER. CDR3 DNA: TGCGCCAGCAGCCAGGCGGACAGTAACTATGGCTACACCTTC. Translated, it gives CASSQADSNYGYTF.

The genes are TRBV10-3 and TRBJ1-3; maybe TRBD1 (6 bases). This CDR3 has 15 residues. V lost 0 bases to trimming and J lost 2 bases, with 8 bases between them. Germline CDR1 ENHRY, CDR2 SYGVKD. This CDR3 reads CAISESDRAGNTIYF. The CDR3 DNA sequence: TGTGCCATCAGTGAGTCGGACAGAGCTGGAAACACCATATATTTT.

The chain combines TRBV28 with TRBJ2-3, with 9 positions matching TRBD2. CDR3 length: 14 residues. CDR1 MDHEN and CDR2 SYDVKM come from the germline V gene. With 4 bases clipped from V and 6 bases from J, the junction kept 5 bases outside the gene matches. CDR3 nucleotides: TGTGCCAGCAGTTCCAGCGGGGGGCGGGATACGCAGTATTTT. This translates into CASSSSGGRDTQYF.

This clonotype occurred a few times. The chain uses TRBV5-1 and TRBJ2-3; 7 bases agree with TRBD1. The CDR3 spans 15 residues. The germline gives CDR1 SGHRS, CDR2 YFSETQ. J gave up 0 bases and V 2 bases, and 3 bases lay outside the gene matches. The CDR3, as DNA: TGCGCCAGCAGCTTTATGACAGGGAGCACAGATACGCAGTATTTT. This translates into CASSFMTGSTDTQYF.

This clonotype showed up just a few times. CDR3 DNA: TGCAGTGCTCTACAGGGGTATATGAACACTGAAGCTTTCTTT. Translating gives CSALQGYMNTEAFF. The rearrangement joins TRBV20-1 to TRBJ1-1; 7 bases are a match to TRBD1. The length of the CDR3 is 14 residues. Looked up from germline, CDR1 is DFQATT and CDR2 is SNEGSKA (reference sequence). V lost 5 bases, J lost 0 bases, and 6 bases stayed unmatched.

The CDR3 loop reads CASSEGLAGGVYEQYF. The CDR3 bases are TGTGCCAGCAGCGAAGGACTAGCGGGGGGTGTCTACGAGCAGTACTTC. The rearrangement uses TRBV7-2 and TRBJ2-7; 14 bases agree with TRBD2. V was pared by 5 bases and J by 3 bases, with 6 bases of the junction left unmatched. CDR1 is SGHTA, CDR2 FQGNSA, per germline. There are 16 residues in the CDR3.

The table lists this clonotype with a few counts. The rearrangement links TRBV20-1 to TRBJ1-5, with D possibly being TRBD1 (5 bases). Germline lookup yields CDR1 DFQATT and CDR2 SNEGSKA (reference sequence). The ends were cut back, 0 bases at V and 4 bases at J, with 10 bases in the middle. CDR3 length: 14 amino acids. CDR3 residues: CSARDMTANQPQHF. The DNA for the CDR3 is TGCAGTGCTAGAGATATGACAGCTAATCAGCCCCAGCATTTT.

This clonotype has a handful of counts. V usage is TRBV3-1 and J usage is TRBJ1-6; tentative D call: TRBD1 (6 bases). The CDR3 has 15 residues. The ends were cut back, 0 bases at V and 7 bases at J, with 10 bases in the middle. The germline V gene encodes CDR1 LGHDT and CDR2 YNNKEL (reference sequence). The CDR3, as DNA: TGTGCCAGCAGCCAAGATGGCACAGGGAATTCACCCCTCCACTTT. Its translation is CASSQDGTGNSPLHF.

This chain uses TRBV7-3 with TRBJ2-2; D assignment may be TRBD1 or TRBD2 (5 bases each). Per germline, CDR1 SGHTA and CDR2 FQGTGA. This CDR3 is built from 15 residues. Trimming pared 1 base from V and 4 bases from J, leaving 10 bases between. CDR3 coding DNA: TGTGCCAGCAGCTTAATGGCTGGGGGCACCGGGGAGCTGTTTTTT. Translating gives CASSLMAGGTGELFF.

A single count supports this clonotype. The chain joins TRBV7-9 to TRBJ2-5; the D gene is possibly TRBD2 (6 bases). The closer fit of TRBJ2-1 to the DNA end suggests the J call may be wrong. The CDR3 totals 12 residues. Germline CDR1 is SEHNR and CDR2 is FQNEAQ (reference sequence). CDR3 sequence (DNA): TGTGCCAGCAGCTCCGTAGCGGCTGAGCAGTTCTTC. Translated: CASSSVAAEQFF.

V and J are TRBV13 and TRBJ1-5, with 10 bases matching TRBD1. The CDR3 runs 15 residues. Per the germline V gene, CDR1 is PRHDT and CDR2 is FYEKMQ (reference sequence). V lost 0 bases, J lost 5 bases, and 1 base stayed unmatched. CDR3 in amino acids: CASSLGGQGHQPQHF. In DNA, the CDR3 is TGTGCCAGCAGCTTAGGGGGACAGGGGCATCAGCCCCAGCATTTT.

The chain couples TRBV7-2 to TRBJ2-3, with 7 bases matching TRBD2. In germline, CDR1 is SGHTA, CDR2 FQGNSA. The CDR3 loop spans 16 amino acids. J lost 2 bases, V lost 1 base, and 6 bases had no gene match. The CDR3 DNA follows: TGTGCCAGCAGCTTAGATACCAGCGGGACCACAGATACGCAGTATTTT. Its translation: CASSLDTSGTTDTQYF. Full variable domain (outside the CDR3, taken from reference TRBV7-2 and TRBJ2-3): GAGVSQSPSNKVTEKGKDVELRCDPISGHTALYWYRQSLGQGLEFLIYFQGNSAPDKSGLPSDRFSAERTGGSVSTLTIQRTQQEDSAVYLCASSLDTSGTTDTQYFGPGTRLTVL.

The CDR3 sequence is CASSPDSGNEKLFF. Written as DNA, the CDR3 is TGTGCCAGCTCACCCGACTCAGGGAATGAAAAACTGTTTTTT. This rearrangement joins TRBV18 to TRBJ1-4; TRBD1 is a possible D gene (5 bases). Germline assignment: CDR1 KGHSH and CDR2 LQKENI. The CDR3 contains 14 residues. V was cut by 3 bases and J by 5 bases, with 10 bases left in between.

This clonotype was counted between two and nine times. The chain carries TRBV6-5 and TRBJ2-2; 7 bases fit TRBD2. This CDR3 has 15 amino acids. In germline, CDR1 is MNHEY, CDR2 SVGAGI. Trimming removed 1 base from V and 4 bases from J; junction bases left unmatched: 3. The CDR3 reads CASSYLGGSTGELFF. As DNA, the CDR3 is TGTGCCAGCAGTTACTTGGGGGGGAGCACCGGGGAGCTGTTTTTT.